This TCR beta chain is from a study of T cell repertoires in cytomegalovirus infection. This clonotype was seen more than once but under ten times. The antigen remains undetermined. Findings and limits, study-wide: Dominating the ex vivo response were HLA-C-restricted CMV-specific TCR beta clonotypes. Summed frequency of shared TCR beta families picked out CMV carriers who also had the relevant HLA.

V lost 5 bases to trimming and J lost 11 bases; unmatched junction nucleotides: 4. The germline V gene encodes CDR1 SQVTM and CDR2 ANQGSEA. This CDR3 is 11 amino acids long. Using its own MiXCR run on the reads, TCRdb lists one record per CDR3 protein. Of some 800,000 distinct CDR3 sequences in the sample, 25% to 35% are singletons; the top ten hold around 13%. Specimen: cultured CD8+ T cells from PBMCs, collected from culture after CMV antigen stimulation. The TCR was taken from a human donor in good health (CMV status not recorded). Some clones in this sample may be carry-over from other donors' samples. This chain uses TRBV29-1 with TRBJ2-2; TRBD2 agrees at 8 bases. The CDR3 reads CSVSGGLELFF. The CDR3 DNA follows: TGCAGCGTTAGCGGGGGCTTAGAGCTGTTTTTT.